These 21 T cell receptor beta chains share one sample of origin, sequenced in a study of CD8+ T cells in alopecia areata (dated by TCRdb to 2016 to 2019). The time point label, read with the paper, signifies: about 4 weeks on oral tofacitinib. This specimen's treatment or condition label, interpreted: oral pan-JAK inhibitor, 5-10 mg twice daily. Library creation used the immunoSEQ multiplex PCR assay. RNA was extracted from all samples and reverse transcribed into cDNA, which served as template for TCR sequencing. Sourced from immuneACCESS, this table was stored by TCRdb with only in-frame sequences that have V and J called. A share of the clones is absent; for the studies checked, an unresolved V gene accounts for under half, and the remainder has no known explanation. This sample comprises 120,000 to 150,000 clones, roughly 82% of them detected only once. The ten largest clonotypes hold 25% of the sample.

The input for sequencing was CD8+ T cells sorted from blood, taken at week 4, from a patient treated with tofacitinib. The receptor source for this set is a human donor with alopecia areata.

V is TRBV9 and J is TRBJ2-6; no reliable D call. Trimming shortened V by 3 bases and J by 0 bases, and 1 base separated the two germline ends. From germline, CDR1 is SGDLS and CDR2 YYNGEE. CDR3 length: 13 amino acids. CDR3 region: CASSDSGANVLTF. CDR3 bases: TGTGCCAGCAGCGACTCTGGGGCCAACGTCCTGACTTTC.

The chain joins TRBV27 to TRBJ2-1; D ambiguous. Germline V gives CDR1 MNHEY, CDR2 SMNVEV (reference sequence). This CDR3 contains 14 residues. Trimming stripped 5 bases from V and 2 bases from J, with 10 bases between. CDR3 sequence reads: CASSPGSPYNEQFF. The DNA of the CDR3 is TGTGCCAGCAGTCCCGGGTCCCCCTACAATGAGCAGTTCTTC.

CDR3 sequence (DNA): TGTGCCAGCAGCCTAGGGTCTAGCGGTCACACAGATACGCAGTATTTT. Its translation is CASSLGSSGHTDTQYF. The genes are TRBV7-8 and TRBJ2-3; 7 positions match TRBD2. This CDR3 has 16 residues. V shed 5 bases, J shed 2 bases, and the junction held 10 bases outside the gene matches. The germline CDR1 and CDR2 sequences are SGHVS and FQNEAQ.

This clone was detected only a few times. This chain connects TRBV7-8 to TRBJ2-3, with D possibly matching TRBD2 (7 bases). Trimming stripped 0 bases from V and 0 bases from J, with 13 bases between. The CDR3 covers 17 residues. Germline lookup yields CDR1 SGHVS and CDR2 FQNEAQ. In DNA, the CDR3 is TGTGCCAGCAGCTTAGCGCTTGGGGGGGCAAGCACAGATACGCAGTATTTT. This gives the protein CASSLALGGASTDTQYF.

The rearrangement links TRBV4-3 to TRBJ1-2; D gene ambiguous. The V end lost 0 bases, the J end lost 6 bases, and 8 bases lay between the germline ends. The CDR3 has 13 amino acids. CDR1 and CDR2 (germline): LGHNA, YSLEER. The CDR3 nucleotides read TGCGCCAGCAGCCAAGATAGCGTGGATGGCTACACCTTC. Its translation is CASSQDSVDGYTF.

This chain uses TRBV5-1 with TRBJ2-7, with D maybe TRBD1 (6 bases). This CDR3 is built from 15 residues. CDR1 SGHRS and CDR2 YFSETQ come from the germline V gene. V shed 5 bases and J shed 1 base, with 16 bases lying between them. Here the CDR3 reads CASSPRNRESYEQYF. The CDR3 nucleotides are TGCGCCAGCAGTCCCCGGAACAGGGAATCCTACGAGCAGTACTTC.

With respect to this clone: The junction does not match germline at one end; this may be a read error. This chain links TRBV7-7 with TRBJ2-5; TRBD1 might be the D (6 bases). The CDR3 consists of 15 residues. The germline gives CDR1 SSHAT, CDR2 FNYEAQ (reference sequence). CDR3 sequence reads: CASSLGQSLQETQYF. In DNA, the CDR3 is TGTGCTAGCAGCCTAGGACAGAGCCTACAAGAGACCCAGTACTTC. Full variable domain (missing parts from reference TRBV7-7 and TRBJ2-5): GAGVSQSPRYKVTKRGQDVTLRCDPISSHATLYWYQQALGQGPEFLTYFNYEAQPDKSGLPSDRFSAERPEGSISTLTIQRTEQRDSAMYRCASSLGQSLQETQYFGPGTRLLVL.

This sequence joins TRBV30 and TRBJ2-1; 9 nucleotides align to TRBD1. Germline loops: CDR1 GTSNPN, CDR2 SVGIG (reference sequence). The CDR3 is 15 residues long. V gave up 8 bases and J gave up 7 bases; unmatched junction bases: 15. CDR3 sequence reads: CALTDTGTGWNEQFF. The CDR3 DNA is TGTGCCCTGACAGACACCGGGACAGGGTGGAATGAGCAGTTCTTC.

Points on this clone: A junction boundary mismatches the germline segment, possibly from a read error. The chain is built from TRBV27 and TRBJ1-5, with D unclear. The CDR3 is 13 residues long. Per the germline V gene, CDR1 is MNHEY and CDR2 is SMNVEV (reference sequence). CDR3 coding DNA: TGTGCCAGCAGGTTATCCAGGTCTGGTCCCCAGCATTTT. Amino acid sequence: CASRLSRSGPQHF.

The chain recombines TRBV19 with TRBJ1-5, with a possible D match to TRBD1 (5 bases). This CDR3 has 15 amino acids. Per germline, CDR1 LNHDA and CDR2 SQIVND (reference sequence). The V end lost 3 bases, the J end lost 4 bases, and 13 bases lay between the germline ends. The CDR3 DNA follows: TGTGCCAGTAGTATGTTCGGGACGGAGAATCAGCCCCAGCATTTT. As protein: CASSMFGTENQPQHF. Looking up the rest from reference TRBV19 and TRBJ1-5 gives the full variable domain: DGGITQSPKYLFRKEGQNVTLSCEQNLNHDAMYWYRQDPGQGLRLIYYSQIVNDFQKGDIAEGYSVSREKKESFPLTVTSAQKNPTAFYLCASSMFGTENQPQHFGDGTRLSIL.

The J gene is TRBJ2-3, the V gene TRBV7-9; TRBD1 matches 8 bases. The CDR3 totals 16 residues. Germline trimming cut 4 bases from V and 4 bases from J; bases unmatched to any gene: 10. CDR1 SEHNR and CDR2 FQNEAQ come from the germline V gene (reference sequence). CDR3 DNA: TGTGCCAGCAGCTACGATGCAGGGGGCGCCTCAGATACGCAGTATTTT. It codes for CASSYDAGGASDTQYF.

The V gene is TRBV4-1, the J gene TRBJ2-7; the D gene is possibly TRBD2 (5 bases). CDR3 length: 13 residues. CDR1 is MGHRA, CDR2 YSYEKL, per germline. Deletions cut 2 bases from V and 4 bases from J, with 9 bases between. In nucleotides, the CDR3 is TGCGCCAGCAGCCAAACTAGTTGGTACGAGCAGTACTTC. This codes for CASSQTSWYEQYF.

V is TRBV7-6 and J is TRBJ1-1; no reliable D call. The V gene lost 1 base and the J gene lost 8 bases, with 5 bases spanning the gap. The CDR3 contains 11 residues. Looked up from germline, CDR1 is SGHVS and CDR2 is FNYEAQ. CDR3: CASSLGREAFF. CDR3 DNA: TGTGCCAGCAGCTTAGGCAGGGAAGCTTTCTTT.

The CDR3 nucleotides read TGTGCCATCAGTGAGTCATCTAGCGGGGTCCGGGCCAAAAACATTCAGTACTTC. The encoded protein is CAISESSSGVRAKNIQYF. The chain is built from TRBV10-3 and TRBJ2-4, with 9 bases identical to TRBD2. Germline assignment: CDR1 ENHRY and CDR2 SYGVKD. V shed 0 bases, J shed 1 base, and the junction held 7 bases outside the gene matches. This CDR3 is 18 amino acids long.

This chain links TRBV27 with TRBJ2-7; D is undetermined. With 6 bases removed from V and 4 bases from J, the gap between germline ends came to 16 bases. Germline assignment: CDR1 MNHEY and CDR2 SMNVEV (reference sequence). The CDR3 runs to 14 residues. CDR3 nucleotide sequence: TGTGCCAGCAGCTCCTCTTCAACCACATACGAGCAGTACTTC. Protein sequence: CASSSSSTTYEQYF.

The chain is built from TRBV7-8 and TRBJ2-2, with 10 bases lining up with TRBD1. Unmatched junction bases numbered 2, after V lost 4 bases and J lost 3 bases. The CDR3 loop spans 15 amino acids. Germline V gives CDR1 SGHVS, CDR2 FQNEAQ. The CDR3 DNA is TGTGCCAGCAGCTCCGGGACAGGGGACACCGGGGAGCTGTTTTTT. Protein product: CASSSGTGDTGELFF.

The table lists this clone with a few counts. The rearrangement joins TRBV13 to TRBJ2-7; D is unclear. With 0 bases removed from V and 6 bases from J, the gap between germline ends came to 6 bases. The CDR3 totals 12 residues. CDR1 is PRHDT, CDR2 FYEKMQ, per germline (reference sequence). The CDR3 DNA is TGTGCCAGCAGCTTAGGTTGGGGCGAGCAGTACTTC. It is translated as CASSLGWGEQYF.

This rearrangement joins TRBV7-2 to TRBJ2-1; possible D gene TRBD2, 6 bases. The length of the CDR3 is 15 residues. Germline CDR1 reads SGHTA; CDR2 reads FQGNSA. The V end was cut by 1 base, the J end by 5 bases, with 12 bases between. The CDR3 sequence: CASSLGRGINNEQFF. For the CDR3, the DNA is TGTGCCAGCAGCTTAGGACGGGGGATAAACAATGAGCAGTTCTTC.

The chain uses TRBV4-1 and TRBJ2-7, with a tentative D call TRBD2 (6 bases). In germline, CDR1 is MGHRA, CDR2 YSYEKL. CDR3 length equals 15 residues. The germline V and J ends were trimmed by 1 base and 3 bases, with 13 bases remaining between them. For the CDR3, the DNA is TGCGCCAGCAGCCAAGTCCGGGGAGGAGACTACGAGCAGTACTTC. Translation gives CASSQVRGGDYEQYF.

Turning to this clone: One end of the junction varies from germline; a read error may be responsible. The chain is built from TRBV9 and TRBJ2-7, with D unclear. Germline CDR1 reads SGDLS; CDR2 reads YYNGEE. The CDR3 totals 15 residues. CDR3 in amino acids: CASSVEGRNSNEQYF. CDR3 in DNA: TGTGCCAGCAGCGTAGAAGGACGGAACTCCAACGAGCAGTACTTC.

The chain links TRBV7-9 to TRBJ1-5; perhaps TRBD1 as D (6 bases). V was clipped by 1 base and J by 5 bases, with 9 bases between them. In germline, CDR1 is SEHNR, CDR2 FQNEAQ (reference sequence). CDR3 length: 14 residues. The chain's CDR3 is CASSLDRDDQPQHF. CDR3 nucleotide sequence: TGTGCCAGCAGCTTAGACAGGGACGATCAGCCCCAGCATTTT.